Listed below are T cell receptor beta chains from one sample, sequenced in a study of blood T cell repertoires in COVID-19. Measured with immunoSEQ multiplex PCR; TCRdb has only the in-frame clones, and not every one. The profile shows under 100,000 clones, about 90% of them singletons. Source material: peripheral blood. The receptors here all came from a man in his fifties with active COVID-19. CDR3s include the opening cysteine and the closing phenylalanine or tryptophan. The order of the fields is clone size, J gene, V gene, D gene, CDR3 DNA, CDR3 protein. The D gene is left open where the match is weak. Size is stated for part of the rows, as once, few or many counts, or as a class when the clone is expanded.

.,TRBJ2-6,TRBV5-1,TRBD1,TGCGCCAGCACCTTACAGGGGGCGGTTAGTGGGGCCAACGTCCTGACTTTC,CASTLQGAVSGANVLTF
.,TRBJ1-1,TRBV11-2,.,TGTGCCAGCAGCTCGCGGGGACGGGGGGCAATGACTGAAGCTTTCTTT,CASSSRGRGAMTEAFF
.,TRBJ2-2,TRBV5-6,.,TGTGCCAGCAGACTGGGCCAAAACACCGGGGAGCTGTTTTTT,CASRLGQNTGELFF
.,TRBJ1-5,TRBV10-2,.,TGCGCCAGCAGTAAGGACAGCCAGCCTAATCAGCCCCAGCATTTT,CASSKDSQPNQPQHF
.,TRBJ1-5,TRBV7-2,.,TGTGCCAGCAGTATCCAGGGGAATCAGCCCCAGCATTTT,CASSIQGNQPQHF
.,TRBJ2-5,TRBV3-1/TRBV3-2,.,TGTGCCAGCAGCCAAAACCGCGGGGAGACCCAGTACTTC,CASSQNRGETQYF
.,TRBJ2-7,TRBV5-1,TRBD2,TGCGCCAGCAGCTTGGCCAGTGGGGGACTAGCATCCTACGAGCAGTACTTC,CASSLASGGLASYEQYF
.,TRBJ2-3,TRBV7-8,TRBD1,TGTGCCAGCAGCTCGACCACAGGGGGTGATACGCAGTATTTT,CASSSTTGGDTQYF
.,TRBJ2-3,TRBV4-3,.,TGCGCCAGCAGCCAAGCCGGGGGACCGACGGGGGATACGCAGTATTTT,CASSQAGGPTGDTQYF
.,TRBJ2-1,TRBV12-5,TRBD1,TGTGCTAGTGGGGACAGGGGGCGGTCCTCCTACAATGAGCAGTTCTTC,CASGDRGRSSYNEQFF
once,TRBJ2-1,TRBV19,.,TGTGCCAGTAGAGAGCGGCGTAGCTCCTACAATGAGCAGTTCTTC,CASRERRSSYNEQFF
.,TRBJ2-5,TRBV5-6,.,TGTGCCAGCAGCCTCGGCCCGGACTCTATGGAGACCCAGTACTTC,CASSLGPDSMETQYF
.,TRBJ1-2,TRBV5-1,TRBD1,TGCGCCAGCAGCAGGACAGGGGACCACACGAAATCTAACTATGGCTACACCTTC,CASSRTGDHTKSNYGYTF
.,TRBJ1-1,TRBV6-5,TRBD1,TGTGCCAGAAACACAGGGGTGAACACTGAAGCTTTCTTT,CARNTGVNTEAFF
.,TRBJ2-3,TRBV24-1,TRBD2,TGTGCCACCAGTGCTCTGGCGGGGGTCACAGATACGCAGTATTTT,CATSALAGVTDTQYF
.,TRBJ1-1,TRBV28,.,TGTGCCAGCAGTTCCAGGCCACGAGCTTTCTTT,CASSSRPRAFF
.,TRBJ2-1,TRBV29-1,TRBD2,TGCAGCGTTGAACCGGGACGGGGGGCCTACAATGAGCAGTTCTTC,CSVEPGRGAYNEQFF
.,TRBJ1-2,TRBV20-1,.,TGCAGTGCTAGAGTGACAGTTGGCTACACCTTC,CSARVTVGYTF
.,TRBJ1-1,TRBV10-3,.,TGTGCCATCAGTGAGGTGGGGGGTAACACTGAAGCTTTCTTT,CAISEVGGNTEAFF
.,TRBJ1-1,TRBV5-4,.,TGTGCCAGCAGCTTGGATGGCCTTAACACTGAAGCTTTCTTT,CASSLDGLNTEAFF
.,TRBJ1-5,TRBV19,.,TGTGCCAGTAGTACTGAGGGAAACAATCGAGCCCAGCATTTT,CASSTEGNNRAQHF
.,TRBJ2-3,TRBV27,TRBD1,TGTGCCACCGGCCTGAAGGGGGCTATATCGGATACGCAGTATTTT,CATGLKGAISDTQYF
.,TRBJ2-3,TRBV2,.,TGTGCCAGCAGTGAAGCGGGAGTAGGGACAGATACGCAGTATTTT,CASSEAGVGTDTQYF
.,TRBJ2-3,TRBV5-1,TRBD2,TGCGCCAGCAGCCTTCGACTAGCTGAAGATACGCAGTATTTT,CASSLRLAEDTQYF
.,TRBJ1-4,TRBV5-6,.,TGTGCCAGCAGCTTGGTGATGGGAGGGGAAAAACTGTTTTTT,CASSLVMGGEKLFF
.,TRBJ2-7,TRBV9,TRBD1,TGTGCCAGCAGCGGCGGACAGGGCCCGACCTACGAGCAGTACTTC,CASSGGQGPTYEQYF
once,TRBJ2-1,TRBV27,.,TGTGCCAGCAGTCCGCGAGACAGTACCTACAATGAGCAGTTCTTC,CASSPRDSTYNEQFF
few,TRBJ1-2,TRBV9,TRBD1,TGTGCCAGCAGCCGCTGGGAAAGGGGGCGTGGAATGAATGGCTACACCTTC,CASSRWERGRGMNGYTF
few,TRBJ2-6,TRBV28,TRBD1,TGTGCCAGCAGTTGGGACAGGGGGGATAGAGGGGCCAACGTCCTGACTTTC,CASSWDRGDRGANVLTF
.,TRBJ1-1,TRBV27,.,TGTGCCAGCAGTTTATCCTCGGACAGTTGGAACACTGAAGCTTTCTTT,CASSLSSDSWNTEAFF
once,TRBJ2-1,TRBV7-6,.,TGTGCCAGCAGCTTAGAAAGAACTGAGTACAATGAGCAGTTCTTC,CASSLERTEYNEQFF
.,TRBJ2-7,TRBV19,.,TGTGCCAGTAGTTACCTATACTCCTACGAGCAGTACTTC,CASSYLYSYEQYF
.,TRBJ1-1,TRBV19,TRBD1,TGTGCCAGTAGTGCAAGACAGGGCCTCCCTGAAGCTTTCTTT,CASSARQGLPEAFF
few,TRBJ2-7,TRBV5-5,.,TGTGCCAGCAGCTTGGATACAGGGACGTACTTC,CASSLDTGTYF
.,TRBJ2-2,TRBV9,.,TGTGCCAGCAGCGTAGCTGAGGGAGTCACCGGGGAGCTGTTTTTT,CASSVAEGVTGELFF
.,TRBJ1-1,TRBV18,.,TGTGCCAGCTCACCAGGTTTTGACAGCGAAGCTTTCTTT,CASSPGFDSEAFF
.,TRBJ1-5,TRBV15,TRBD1,TGTGCCACCAGCAGGGGACAGGTTAGCAATCAGCCCCAGCATTTT,CATSRGQVSNQPQHF
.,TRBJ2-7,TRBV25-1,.,TGTGCCAGCAGAGGAGGGCAGCGCCTCGGGCAGTACTTC,CASRGGQRLGQYF
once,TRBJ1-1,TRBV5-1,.,TGCGCCAGCAGCTTGTTTTCGGGGGGACGGGAAGCTTTCTTT,CASSLFSGGREAFF
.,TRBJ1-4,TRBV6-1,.,TGTGCCAGCAGTGAAGCTCGACACACGCGAGAAAAACTGTTTTTT,CASSEARHTREKLFF
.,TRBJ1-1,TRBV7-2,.,TGTGCCAGCAGCGCCACAGGGCCGGGGACTGAAGCTTTCTTT,CASSATGPGTEAFF
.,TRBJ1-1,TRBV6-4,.,TGTGCCAGCTCTAGGGAAGGGGGTCTGAACACTGAAGCTTTCTTT,CASSREGGLNTEAFF
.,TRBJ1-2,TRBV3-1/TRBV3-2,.,TGTGCCAGCAGCCACGACAGAAACTATGGCTACACCTTC,CASSHDRNYGYTF
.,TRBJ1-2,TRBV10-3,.,TGTGCCATCAGCGGAGTTCGGGACTATGGCTACACCTTC,CAISGVRDYGYTF
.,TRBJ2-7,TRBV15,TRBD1,TGTGCCACCAGCAGAGGACAGGGAATGTCGTACGAGCAGTACTTC,CATSRGQGMSYEQYF
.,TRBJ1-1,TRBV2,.,TGTGCCAGCAGTGAACTGAGGGCTAACACTGAAGCTTTCTTT,CASSELRANTEAFF
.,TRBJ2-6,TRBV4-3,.,TGCGCCAGCAGCCAAGAAGGCCTAGGGGCGACGAGCTCTGGGGCCAACGTCCTGACTTTC,CASSQEGLGATSSGANVLTF
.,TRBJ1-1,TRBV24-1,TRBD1,TGTGCCACCAGTGATGATACAGGGGGCGAAGCTTTCTTT,CATSDDTGGEAFF
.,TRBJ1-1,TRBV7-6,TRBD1,TGTGCCAGCAGCTTGTTGGGACAGGGGGAAGCTTTCTTT,CASSLLGQGEAFF
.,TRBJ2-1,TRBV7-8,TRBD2,TGTGCCAGCAGCCTACTTCGGACTAGCGGGAGTAATGAGCAGTTCTTC,CASSLLRTSGSNEQFF
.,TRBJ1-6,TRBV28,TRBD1,TGTGCCAGCAGTTCGGACAGGGTGGCCTATAATTCACCCCTCCACTTT,CASSSDRVAYNSPLHF
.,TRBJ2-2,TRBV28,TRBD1,TGTGCCAGCAGTTCAAGGACAGGTTTGAACACCGGGGAGCTGTTTTTT,CASSSRTGLNTGELFF
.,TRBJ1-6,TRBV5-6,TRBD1,TGTGCCAGCAGCCAGGGGGACAGGGTTCGTTCACCCCTCCACTTT,CASSQGDRVRSPLHF
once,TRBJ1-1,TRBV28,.,TGTGCCACCCGGACAGAGTACACTGAAGCTTTCTTT,CATRTEYTEAFF
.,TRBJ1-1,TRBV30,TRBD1,TGTGCCTGGGAGGGACAGAGGAACACTGAAGCTTTCTTT,CAWEGQRNTEAFF